Here is one T cell receptor (beta chain) with its context. This clonotype appeared many times. Which antigen it targets is not known. Within one base of it there is no much larger clone, and no base qualities were kept. This sample was taken from a study of blood T cells in healthy people across ages (dated by TCRdb to 2015 to 2017). About the investigation overall: In model experiments, template switching captured about one uniquely barcoded TCR beta cDNA molecule for every two T cells. Donors were grouped into four age groups: young (average 16 years), middle-aged (roughly 38), aged (62) and long-lived (around 80). To track age-related changes in TCR beta repertoire diversity, the study relied on deep sequencing normalized with unique cDNA molecular identifiers. Using the same blood draw, the study looked at two additional independent replicas of 1 million unique cDNA reads for two donors, one aged 18 to 30 and the other aged 80 or older. To avoid experimental bias, donors of different ages were randomly spread across the sequencing lanes. General study outcomes and caveats: As age increased, observed TCR beta diversity per million T cells dropped in a roughly linear way, and a significant reduction was already evident by age approximately 40. Conclusive comparison of naive and antigen-experienced compartments was prevented by the profiling of bulk unsorted PBMCs. Total diversity estimates from one million sequenced T cells were considered lower bounds and underestimates. Because the CMV infection status of the donors was unknown, age-related changes in expanded clonotypes may potentially have been confounded. Compared with the aged group, more naive CD4+ T cells, fewer expanded clones and increased TCR diversity were shown by the long-lived group, suggesting age selection. The percentage of naive T cells measured by flow cytometry correlated strongly with observed TCR beta diversity.

The receptor library was made with 5' RACE. TCRdb lists the instrument as Illumina HiSeq 2500. The second PCR ran for roughly 6 to 11 cycles and used a J-beta primer mix along with a sample-barcoded 5' primer. A unique molecular identifier was introduced onto each TCR beta cDNA molecule by a template-switch 5' adaptor carrying 12 random nucleotides. Each sample yielded at least 3 million CDR3-containing paired-end reads. The Mint cDNA synthesis kit, primed by a TRBC-specific oligonucleotide, was used to synthesize first-strand cDNA from all RNA. Following uracil-DNA glycosylase treatment, all cDNA underwent a first 18-cycle PCR with the universal primers M1SS and BC2_uni_R. The study's own analysis went as follows. For normalization, 1 million high-quality reads, each with a distinct molecular identifier, were randomly selected from each sample. Instead of being binned into consensus sequences, reads with shared molecular identifiers were discarded. MiTCR, with a Q25 quality threshold and the strictest error-elimination algorithm, was used for CDR3 identification, clonotype clustering and error correction. A nonparametric unseen species model using Euler transformation provided a lower-bound estimate of total TCR beta diversity. TCRdb trimmed public reads at Q25 via fastp, called clones via MiXCR and kept in-frame beta chains. Rows merge per CDR3 protein into single entries with the most common DNA and genes. TCRdb's processing, not the authors' own work, is the source of the V and J calls. This sample gives 1.5 million to 2 million distinct CDR3 sequences in total; 28% of them show up just once. Roughly 8.2% of the sample belongs to the ten largest clones.

The CDR3, from cysteine to phenylalanine, totals 14 residues. Of the read, only the CDR3 DNA is kept; its 42 bases are in frame from base 1. V is shortened by 5 bases, J by 0 bases, and the region joining them spans 11 bases. Systemically healthy Caucasian individuals from Russia, about 38 in total and aged about 6 to 90 years, were included as donors. Roughly 11 milliliters of peripheral blood were drawn from each donor into EDTA-treated Vacutainer tubes. PBMCs were isolated by Ficoll-Paque density-gradient centrifugation, with at least 6.5 million obtained per sample. Trizol reagent was used to extract total RNA from the PBMCs, yielding at least 6 micrograms per sample. Naive CD45RAhigh/CD27high T cell percentages were measured by flow cytometry on a PBMC aliquot from every donor.

The material sequenced was blood. This receptor was identified in a woman aged 30 to 39 in good health. The rearranged segments are TRBV12-3 or TRBV12-4 and TRBJ2-7; the D gene identity is not certain. The CDR3 corresponds to CASSQTASSYEQYF. The base sequence is TGTGCCAGCAGTCAGACGGCAAGCTCCTACGAGCAGTACTTC.